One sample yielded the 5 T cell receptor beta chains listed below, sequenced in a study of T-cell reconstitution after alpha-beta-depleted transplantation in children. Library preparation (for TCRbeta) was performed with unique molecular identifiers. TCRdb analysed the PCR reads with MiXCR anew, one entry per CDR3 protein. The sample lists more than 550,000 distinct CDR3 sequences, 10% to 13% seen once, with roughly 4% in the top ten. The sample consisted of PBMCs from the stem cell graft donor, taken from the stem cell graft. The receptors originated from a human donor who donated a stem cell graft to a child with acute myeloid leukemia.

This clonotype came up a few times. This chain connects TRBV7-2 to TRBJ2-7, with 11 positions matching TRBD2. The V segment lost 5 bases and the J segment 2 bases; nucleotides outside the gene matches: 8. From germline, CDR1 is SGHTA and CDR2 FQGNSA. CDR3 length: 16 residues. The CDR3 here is CASSPYGTSGTYEQYF. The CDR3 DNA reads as TGTGCCAGCAGCCCCTACGGGACTAGCGGTACCTACGAGCAGTACTTC.

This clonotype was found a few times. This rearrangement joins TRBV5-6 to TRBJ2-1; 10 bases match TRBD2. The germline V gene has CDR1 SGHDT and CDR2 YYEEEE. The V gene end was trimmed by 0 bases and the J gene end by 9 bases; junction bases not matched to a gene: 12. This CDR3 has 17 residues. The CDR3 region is CASSLANRASGRAEQFF. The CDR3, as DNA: TGTGCCAGCAGCTTGGCTAATAGAGCTAGCGGGAGAGCTGAGCAGTTCTTC.

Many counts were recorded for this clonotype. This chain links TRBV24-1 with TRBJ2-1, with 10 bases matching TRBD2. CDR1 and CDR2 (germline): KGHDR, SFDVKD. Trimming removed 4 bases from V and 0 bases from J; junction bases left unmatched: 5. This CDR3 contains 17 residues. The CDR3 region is CATSDLTSGPSYNEQFF. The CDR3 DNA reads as TGTGCCACCAGTGACCTGACTAGCGGGCCCTCCTACAATGAGCAGTTCTTC.

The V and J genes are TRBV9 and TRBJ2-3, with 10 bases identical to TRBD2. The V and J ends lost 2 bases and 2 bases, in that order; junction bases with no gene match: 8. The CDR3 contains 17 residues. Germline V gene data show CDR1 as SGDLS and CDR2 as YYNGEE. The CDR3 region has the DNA TGTGCCAGCAGCGTCTTAGGACTAGCGGCATACACAGATACGCAGTATTTT. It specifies CASSVLGLAAYTDTQYF.

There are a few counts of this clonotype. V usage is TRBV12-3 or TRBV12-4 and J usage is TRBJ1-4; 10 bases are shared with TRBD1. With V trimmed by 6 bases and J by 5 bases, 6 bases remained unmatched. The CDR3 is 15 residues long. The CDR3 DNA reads TGTGCCAGCAGAGTTGGGACAGGGGAAAATGAAAAACTGTTTTTT. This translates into CASRVGTGENEKLFF.